These 18 T cell receptor beta chains were all obtained from the same sample, sequenced in a study of cytomegalovirus exposure and HLA in healthy donors (dated by TCRdb to about 2017). The library was made by the immunoSEQ multiplex PCR assay. A mixture of 60 forward primers for TCR Vbeta segments and 13 reverse primers for TCR Jbeta segments was used in the multiplex PCR. TCRdb took this table from immuneACCESS and kept in-frame rearrangements with V and J called. Such tables lack part of the clones; where checked against another copy, unresolved V genes explain under half of the gap, and the rest is unexplained. For this sample there are 74,000 or so clones; over 70% appear just once. The ten largest account for under 3.5% of the sample. The specimen was PBMCs. Every receptor here comes from a man aged 50-59 years in good health and CMV-seropositive.

The chain uses TRBV4-1 and TRBJ2-5, with D possibly TRBD1 on 5 matching bases. CDR1 MGHRA and CDR2 YSYEKL come from the germline V gene. This CDR3 is 17 amino acids long. V shed 1 base and J shed 5 bases, with 20 bases lying between them. CDR3 sequence: CASSQVMTVSKRETQYF. The CDR3 region has the DNA TGCGCCAGCAGCCAAGTCATGACAGTGAGTAAAAGGGAGACCCAGTACTTC.

This clone was detected a few times. The chain recombines TRBV7-3 with TRBJ2-3; 7 bases map to TRBD2. Germline V gene data show CDR1 as SGHTA and CDR2 as FQGTGA. The V gene end was trimmed by 3 bases and the J gene end by 3 bases; junction bases not matched to a gene: 6. CDR3 length: 15 residues. The CDR3: CASSFSGLGTDTQYF. CDR3 sequence (DNA): TGTGCCAGCAGCTTTTCAGGACTAGGAACAGATACGCAGTATTTT.

This chain joins TRBV12-5 and TRBJ2-1; TRBD2 might be the D (5 bases). Per the germline V gene, CDR1 is LGHNT and CDR2 is FRNRAP. The CDR3 consists of 18 residues. Trimming took 0 bases from V and 4 from J, leaving 19 bases between them. CDR3 residues: CASGLVPDGSPNYNEQFF. As DNA, the CDR3 is TGTGCTAGTGGTTTGGTTCCGGATGGGAGCCCTAATTACAATGAGCAGTTCTTC. The variable domain in full, completed from reference TRBV12-5 and TRBJ2-1, reads DARVTQTPRHKVTEMGQEVTMRCQPILGHNTVFWYRQTMMQGLELLAYFRNRAPLDDSGMPKDRFSAEMPDATLATLKIQPSEPRDSAVYFCASGLVPDGSPNYNEQFFGPGTRLTVL.

This clone was found once. The chain joins TRBV6-5 to TRBJ1-1; 8 nucleotides match TRBD1. The CDR3 is 13 residues long. The V and J ends lost 5 bases and 5 bases, in that order; junction bases with no gene match: 4. Germline V gene data show CDR1 as MNHEY and CDR2 as SVGAGI. The DNA for the CDR3 is TGTGCCAGCAGTCTCAGGGGGCGGACTGAAGCTTTCTTT. This encodes CASSLRGRTEAFF.

V and J are TRBV4-2 and TRBJ1-5; TRBD1 aligns across 9 bases. The V gene end was trimmed by 1 base and the J gene end by 3 bases; junction bases not matched to a gene: 7. CDR1 is LGHNA and CDR2 is YNFKEQ in the germline V gene. The CDR3 spans 17 residues. The CDR3 DNA is TGTGCCAGCAGCCAAGCACTTGGGACAGGGAACAATCAGCCCCAGCATTTT. Protein product: CASSQALGTGNNQPQHF.

The chain uses TRBV5-1 and TRBJ2-1; 11 nucleotides line up with TRBD2. The CDR3 runs 15 residues. Germline V CDR1 and CDR2: SGHRS, YFSETQ. V gave up 6 bases and J gave up 4 bases; unmatched junction bases: 6. The CDR3 DNA follows: TGCGCCAGCACCTACTTAGCGGGAGGGTACAATGAGCAGTTCTTC. It yields the protein CASTYLAGGYNEQFF.

The rearrangement links TRBV19 to TRBJ1-1; D not resolved. Trimming removed 8 bases from V and 4 bases from J, with 11 bases in between. This CDR3 spans 12 amino acids. The germline V gene encodes CDR1 LNHDA and CDR2 SQIVND (reference sequence). The CDR3 is CASGPAATEAFF. In DNA, the CDR3 is TGTGCCAGTGGGCCGGCCGCCACTGAAGCTTTCTTT. The full variable domain, with the rest looked up from reference TRBV19 and TRBJ1-1, is DGGITQSPKYLFRKEGQNVTLSCEQNLNHDAMYWYRQDPGQGLRLIYYSQIVNDFQKGDIAEGYSVSREKKESFPLTVTSAQKNPTAFYLCASGPAATEAFFGQGTRLTVV.

The V call is TRBV28, the J call TRBJ1-4, with D tentatively TRBD1 (6 bases). The length of the CDR3 is 14 residues. Germline V CDR1 and CDR2: MDHEN, SYDVKM. Trimming stripped 5 bases from V and 8 bases from J, with 15 bases between. CDR3: CASSPGTRPEKLFF. The CDR3 DNA reads TGTGCCAGCAGTCCCGGGACACGGCCGGAAAAACTGTTTTTT.

In regard to this clone: The germline gene is not matched at one end of the junction; a read error may be the cause. The CDR3 loop is CSSSYRGTYEQYF. In DNA, the CDR3 is TGTTCCAGCAGCTACAGGGGGACCTACGAGCAGTACTTC. This chain joins TRBV7-9 and TRBJ2-7, with 8 bases lining up with TRBD1. The CDR3 is 13 residues long. Germline V gives CDR1 SEHNR, CDR2 FQNEAQ (reference sequence).

In its sample, this clone was seen once. This sequence joins TRBV27 and TRBJ2-1, with 9 bases identical to TRBD2. The CDR3 totals 17 residues. The J segment lost 7 bases and the V segment lost 3 bases, leaving 13 bases of the junction unmatched. The V gene's germline CDR1 is MNHEY and CDR2 SMNVEV (reference sequence). CDR3 nucleotides: TGTGCCAGCAGTTTTCTTACGGCGGGAGGGGGGTTGAATGAGCAGTTCTTC. Encoded protein: CASSFLTAGGGLNEQFF.

This chain joins TRBV10-3 and TRBJ2-5, with 15 positions matching TRBD2. The germline V gene encodes CDR1 ENHRY and CDR2 SYGVKD. The CDR3 loop spans 16 amino acids. V was clipped by 4 bases and J by 5 bases; unmatched bases: 5. CDR3 amino acids: CAISGTSGRALETQYF. In DNA, the CDR3 is TGTGCCATCAGTGGGACTAGCGGGAGGGCCTTGGAGACCCAGTACTTC.

The genes are TRBV5-6 and TRBJ1-1; unclear D gene. The V gene's germline CDR1 is SGHDT and CDR2 YYEEEE. With 4 bases removed from V and 2 bases from J, the gap between germline ends came to 9 bases. The CDR3 is 13 residues long. DNA of the CDR3: TGTGCCAGCAGCAGACGGGATAACACTGAAGCTTTCTTT. It encodes CASSRRDNTEAFF. The full variable domain, its missing parts supplied by reference TRBV5-6 and TRBJ1-1, is DAGVTQSPTHLIKTRGQQVTLRCSPKSGHDTVSWYQQALGQGPQFIFQYYEEEERQRGNFPDRFSGHQFPNYSSELNVNALLLGDSALYLCASSRRDNTEAFFGQGTRLTVV.

This rearrangement joins TRBV11-3 to TRBJ2-2, with D possibly TRBD2 on 6 matching bases. The ends were cut back, 4 bases at V and 6 bases at J, with 15 bases in the middle. Germline CDR1 reads SGHNT; CDR2 reads YENEEA. CDR3 length: 15 residues. The CDR3 sequence: CASSSPGTSAGELFF. CDR3 DNA sequence: TGTGCCAGCAGCTCCCCCGGGACTTCGGCCGGGGAGCTGTTTTTT.

This chain's CDR3 is CASSPGVSGLPYNEQFF. As DNA, the CDR3 is TGCGCCAGCAGCCCAGGTGTTAGCGGACTACCCTACAATGAGCAGTTCTTC. V and J are TRBV5-1 and TRBJ2-1; weak D call: TRBD2 (6 bases). Per the germline V gene, CDR1 is SGHRS and CDR2 is YFSETQ. V gave up 4 bases and J gave up 2 bases, with 19 bases separating them. The CDR3 runs 17 residues.

The chain uses TRBV10-2 and TRBJ2-3, with 7 bases that match TRBD2. The V gene's germline CDR1 is WSHSY and CDR2 SAAADI. The CDR3 contains 15 residues. The V and J ends lost 7 bases and 6 bases, in that order; junction bases with no gene match: 13. The CDR3: CASKGSGGAPDTQYF. The CDR3 bases are TGCGCCAGCAAGGGGTCGGGAGGCGCTCCGGATACGCAGTATTTT.

This sequence joins TRBV5-5 and TRBJ2-6, with D maybe TRBD1 (5 bases). Trimming left V 2 bases short and J 2 bases short, with 14 bases between. CDR1 SGHKS and CDR2 YYEKEE come from the germline V gene (reference sequence). The CDR3 consists of 17 residues. The CDR3 DNA reads TGTGCCAGCAGCTTCCAGGGATCCAATACTGGGGCCAACGTCCTGACTTTC. Translation gives CASSFQGSNTGANVLTF.

The V call is TRBV2, the J call TRBJ2-7; D is undetermined. V lost 10 bases and J lost 0, with 10 bases in between. The germline V gene has CDR1 SNHLY and CDR2 FYNNEI. The CDR3 sequence is 12 residues long. The CDR3 DNA is TGTGCCACCCAGTGGCTCTCCTACGAGCAGTACTTC. This codes for CATQWLSYEQYF.

The V gene is TRBV4-2, the J gene TRBJ2-7; 7 nucleotides agree with TRBD2. J gave up 3 bases and V 6 bases, and 11 bases lay outside the gene matches. The CDR3 contains 15 residues. Germline V gene lookup returns CDR1 LGHNA and CDR2 YNFKEQ. CDR3 amino acids: CASRPAGDRDYEQYF. The CDR3 region has the DNA TGTGCCAGCAGACCGGCGGGGGATAGGGACTACGAGCAGTACTTC.